The 21 T cell receptor beta chains presented below share a single source sample, sequenced in a study of blood T cell repertoires in COVID-19. Assay used: immunoSEQ multiplex PCR; TCRdb lists only in-frame clones, some missing. The data hold about 130,000 clones, with about 80% observed a single time. Material: peripheral blood. All receptors come from a woman in her fifties or sixties with acute or convalescent COVID-19.

This chain links TRBV6-2 or TRBV6-3 with TRBJ2-1, with D perhaps TRBD2 (6 bases). Germline V gene lookup returns CDR1 MNHEY and CDR2 SVGEGT. V gave up 5 bases and J gave up 3 bases, with 14 bases separating them. The CDR3 covers 15 residues. CDR3 coding DNA: TGTGCCAGCAGTCTCCTCGCGGGAATCTACAATGAGCAGTTCTTC. Its protein is CASSLLAGIYNEQFF.

V gene TRBV4-2 combines with J gene TRBJ1-3; D is uncertain. Germline-derived CDR1 and CDR2 are LGHNA and YNFKEQ. The CDR3 runs to 15 residues. V lost 3 bases and J 0 bases, leaving 9 bases between the germline ends. CDR3 loop: CASSQPTDSGNTIYF. The CDR3 DNA reads as TGTGCCAGCAGCCAGCCCACAGACTCTGGAAACACCATATATTTT.

The sample holds a few counts of this clone. The chain combines TRBV4-1 with TRBJ2-7, with D possibly TRBD1 on 5 matching bases. Germline V gene lookup returns CDR1 MGHRA and CDR2 YSYEKL. Trimming pared 3 bases from V and 7 bases from J, leaving 13 bases between. CDR3 length: 13 amino acids. The CDR3 DNA reads as TGCGCCAGCAGCCAGCTCATGGGGCGGGAGCAGTACTTC. It codes for CASSQLMGREQYF.

The J gene is TRBJ1-1, the V gene TRBV2; 10 bases align to TRBD1. V trimming: 4 bases; J trimming: 4 bases; junction bases outside the gene matches: 3. The CDR3 length is 14 residues. CDR1 SNHLY and CDR2 FYNNEI come from the germline V gene. The CDR3 DNA is TGTGCCAGCAGTGGACAGGGGGCGGTCACTGAAGCTTTCTTT. Translated: CASSGQGAVTEAFF.

The chain uses TRBV4-2 and TRBJ2-2, with 11 bases matching TRBD2. Trimming removed 5 bases from V and 5 bases from J; junction bases left unmatched: 13. The CDR3 totals 18 residues. From germline, CDR1 is LGHNA and CDR2 YNFKEQ. The CDR3: CASSEGGLAGGGTGELFF. The CDR3, as DNA: TGTGCCAGCAGCGAAGGCGGACTAGCGGGCGGGGGAACCGGGGAGCTGTTTTTT.

This rearrangement joins TRBV7-9 to TRBJ1-2, with 8 bases aligning to TRBD1. The V and J ends lost 5 bases and 8 bases, in that order; junction bases with no gene match: 16. Germline CDR1 and CDR2: SEHNR and FQNEAQ (reference sequence). This CDR3 has 16 residues. CDR3 sequence reads: CASSLGLDRAQGGYTF. Written as DNA, the CDR3 is TGTGCCAGCAGCCTTGGACTGGACAGGGCCCAAGGCGGCTACACCTTC.

The gene calls are TRBV24-1 and TRBJ1-1; tentatively, D is TRBD1 (6 bases). Germline assignment: CDR1 KGHDR and CDR2 SFDVKD. The CDR3 length is 18 residues. The V end was cut by 4 bases, the J end by 1 base, with 21 bases between. CDR3 residues: CATSEWTVMRVGNTEAFF. In DNA, the CDR3 is TGTGCCACCAGTGAGTGGACAGTCATGAGGGTAGGGAACACTGAAGCTTTCTTT.

This clone has only a few counts. The gene calls are TRBV3-1 (or the pseudogene TRBV3-2) and TRBJ2-2, with D possibly TRBD2 on 6 matching bases. CDR3 length: 13 residues. The V gene's germline CDR1 is LGHDT and CDR2 YNNKEL (reference sequence). V was trimmed by 4 bases and J by 7 bases, leaving 10 bases between them. The CDR3 DNA follows: TGTGCCAGCAGCCGCGGGATGGGCGGGGAGCTGTTTTTT. Translated: CASSRGMGGELFF.

CDR3 protein: CASSFRDYLTGELFF. Written as DNA, the CDR3 is TGTGCCAGCAGCTTCCGGGACTACCTAACCGGGGAGCTGTTTTTT. The chain employs TRBV3-1 (or the pseudogene TRBV3-2) and TRBJ2-2; TRBD2 matches at 7 bases. Unmatched junction bases numbered 8, after V lost 5 bases and J lost 5 bases. The CDR3 is made up of 15 amino acids. The V gene's germline CDR1 is LGHDT and CDR2 YNNKEL (reference sequence).

The V gene is TRBV4-2, the J gene TRBJ1-2, with D unresolved. V shed 0 bases and J shed 0 bases, with 11 bases lying between them. The CDR3 loop spans 16 amino acids. Germline loops: CDR1 LGHNA, CDR2 YNFKEQ. The CDR3 is CASSQEGGSANYGYTF. The CDR3 DNA follows: TGTGCCAGCAGCCAAGAAGGAGGCTCAGCTAACTATGGCTACACCTTC.

The CDR3 spells CASSKRGWSGNQPQHF. The CDR3 DNA sequence: TGTGCCAGCAGCAAAAGGGGTTGGAGTGGCAATCAGCCCCAGCATTTT. This chain connects TRBV21-1 to TRBJ1-5; TRBD1 reflects the table's D call only, with no check against the DNA. TRBV21-1 is marked as a pseudogene. The CDR3 extends over 16 amino acids.

This chain joins TRBV6-5 and TRBJ2-1; D is possibly TRBD1 (6 bases). CDR1 is MNHEY and CDR2 is SVGAGI in the germline V gene. The CDR3 loop spans 15 amino acids. The V end lost 7 bases, the J end lost 0 bases, and 13 bases lay between the germline ends. The CDR3 loop reads CASIERGGSYNEQFF. DNA for the CDR3: TGTGCCAGCATCGAGAGAGGGGGCTCCTACAATGAGCAGTTCTTC.

The chain couples TRBV28 to TRBJ2-7; 13 bases align to TRBD2. V shed 6 bases and J 3 bases; nucleotides not matched to a gene: 8. Looked up from germline, CDR1 is MDHEN and CDR2 is SYDVKM. CDR3 length: 16 residues. The DNA for the CDR3 is TGTGCCAGCAGCCAGGGGACTAGCGGGGCCTACTACGAGCAGTACTTC. Protein: CASSQGTSGAYYEQYF.

This clone was recorded a few times. The genes are TRBV28 and TRBJ1-2; the D is unclear. The CDR3 contains 13 residues. With 3 bases removed from V and 9 bases from J, the gap between germline ends came to 14 bases. CDR1 and CDR2 (germline): MDHEN, SYDVKM. CDR3 loop: CASSFEATGSYTF. The CDR3 nucleotides are TGTGCCAGCAGTTTTGAGGCAACGGGTAGCTACACCTTC.

This sequence joins TRBV4-2 and TRBJ1-6; TRBD1 is a possible D gene (5 bases). Germline loops: CDR1 LGHNA, CDR2 YNFKEQ. V shed 0 bases and J shed 8 bases, with 14 bases lying between them. There are 16 residues in the CDR3. The CDR3 reads CASSQEMGRKDSPLHF. For the CDR3, the DNA is TGTGCCAGCAGCCAAGAGATGGGGCGCAAAGATTCACCCCTCCACTTT.

The chain is built from TRBV11-3 and TRBJ1-5; 10 positions agree with TRBD1. J was trimmed by 0 bases and V by 2 bases; bases with no gene match: 13. The CDR3 length is 20 residues. The V gene's germline CDR1 is SGHNT and CDR2 YENEEA. The CDR3 nucleotides read TGTGCCAGCAGCTTACCCACAGGGACAGGGGAATTCTATAGCAATCAGCCCCAGCATTTT. This codes for CASSLPTGTGEFYSNQPQHF.

The chain combines TRBV18 with TRBJ1-5; 8 bases agree with TRBD1. The CDR3 sequence is 15 residues long. The ends lost 5 bases at V and 4 bases at J; junction bases unmatched: 7. In germline, CDR1 is KGHSH, CDR2 LQKENI. The CDR3 DNA reads as TGTGCCAGCTCAATCGGGACAGGTACTAATCAGCCCCAGCATTTT. Its protein is CASSIGTGTNQPQHF.

The chain recombines TRBV5-5 with TRBJ2-2, with 8 bases matching TRBD1. V lost 3 bases to trimming and J lost 2 bases; unmatched junction nucleotides: 6. The CDR3 sequence is 16 residues long. The V gene's germline CDR1 is SGHKS and CDR2 YYEKEE (reference sequence). The CDR3 region is CASSYGQGLNTGELFF. CDR3 DNA: TGTGCCAGCAGCTACGGACAGGGTTTAAACACCGGGGAGCTGTTTTTT.

This clone has only one observation. The chain joins TRBV29-1 to TRBJ2-5; TRBD1 agrees at 8 bases. CDR1 and CDR2 (germline): SQVTM, ANQGSEA. This CDR3 spans 12 amino acids. V was pared by 2 bases and J by 4 bases, with 0 bases of the junction left unmatched. CDR3 in amino acids: CSVEQGAETQYF. Written as DNA, the CDR3 is TGCAGCGTTGAACAGGGGGCAGAGACCCAGTACTTC.

Concerning this clone itself: The junction departs from the called germline gene at one end, perhaps through a read error. The CDR3 nucleotides are TGTGCCAGCAGTCACTCCAAGGACAGGGTCGGCGAAAAACTGTTTTTT. The encoded protein is CASSHSKDRVGEKLFF. The chain employs TRBV6-6 and TRBJ1-4, with 8 bases fitting TRBD1. The CDR3 sequence is 16 residues long. The germline gives CDR1 MNHNY, CDR2 SVGAGI (reference sequence).

The chain is built from TRBV5-4 and TRBJ2-7, with D perhaps matching TRBD2 (5 bases). V was clipped by 3 bases and J by 3 bases, with 16 bases between them. The CDR3 has 15 residues. The germline CDR1 and CDR2 sequences are SGHNT and YYREEE (reference sequence). The chain's CDR3 is CASSSKVGRGYEQYF. CDR3 bases: TGTGCCAGCAGCTCGAAGGTAGGCCGGGGCTACGAGCAGTACTTC.